The sequence of this T cell receptor (beta chain) was determined in a study of blood T cell repertoires in COVID-19. This CDR3 has 16 amino acids. Germline-derived CDR1 and CDR2 are MGHRA and YSYEKL. V lost 1 base, J lost 5 bases, and 17 bases lay in between. The protocol was immunoSEQ multiplex PCR, while the TCRdb copy is restricted to in-frame clones and leaves out a portion. Of fewer than 250,000 clones listed, just under 90% are singletons. The TCR comes from a man aged 30 to 39 with COVID-19, enrolled during active disease. The chain combines TRBV4-1 with TRBJ1-1; no reliable D call. The sequenced sample was peripheral blood. The DNA for the CDR3 is TGCGCCAGCAGCCAAGTAGCTGCCCTCCTCCGGACTGAAGCTTTCTTT. Protein sequence: CASSQVAALLRTEAFF.